This T cell receptor (beta chain) was retrieved from a study of siplizumab effects on memory and regulatory T cells. Whole-study results and caveats: Treatment with siplizumab left mappable alloreactive CD4+ clones averaging 68.8% Treg-derived, compared with 25% to 30% in controls.

Concerning this clone itself: Its target is not known.

In germline, CDR1 is SGHTA, CDR2 FQGTGA. V was pared by 4 bases and J by 9 bases, with 13 bases of the junction left unmatched. This CDR3 has 17 amino acids. Sequencing used immunoSEQ multiplex PCR; TCRdb keeps in-frame clones, though not all of them. The repertoire holds 60,000 to 80,000 clones, with less than 85% as singletons. The sequence was obtained from a human donor in good health. Sequencing was performed on memory CD4+ T cells sorted from blood. This chain connects TRBV7-3 to TRBJ2-1; TRBD2 matches 12 bases. CDR3 sequence reads: CASSSAGGLAGGSEQFF. DNA for the CDR3: TGTGCCAGCAGCTCCGCCGGTGGTCTAGCGGGAGGGAGTGAGCAGTTCTTC.